This T cell receptor (beta chain) is drawn from a study of identical twins. TCRdb re-analysed the 5' RACE reads in MiXCR, keeping a single row per CDR3 protein. The data contain 690,000 or so distinct CDR3 sequences, about 9.4% of them singletons. The CDR3 has 14 residues. CDR1 is SQVTM, CDR2 ANQGSEA, per germline. V was trimmed by 2 bases and J by 6 bases, leaving 14 bases between them. The same data also contributed to another study, on yellow fever vaccine responses in identical twins.

J is TRBJ2-1 and V is TRBV29-1; TRBD2 might be the D (6 bases). This receptor was taken from a woman under 30 in good health. Specimen: PBMCs. The CDR3 coding sequence is TGCAGCGTTGAATCCCGGGAGAAACTCAATGAGCAGTTCTTC. Translation gives CSVESREKLNEQFF.